Listed below are T cell receptor beta chains from one sample, sequenced in a study of T cell responses to AZD1222 COVID-19 vaccine. Using immunoSEQ multiplex PCR, the repertoire was profiled, and TCRdb retains in-frame clones only, with some absent. Here the sample spans some 130,000 clones, less than 95% being singletons. The starting material was peripheral blood, obtained on day 0 of AZD1222 vaccination. Receptor source: an adult in good health. CDR3s include the opening cysteine and the closing phenylalanine or tryptophan. Each record gives: clone size, J gene, D gene, V gene, CDR3 protein, CDR3 DNA. A D gene is named only where the DNA matches it firmly. Size is omitted from some rows. Given values are once, few, many or a class for expanded clones.

size: NA
J: TRBJ2-7
D: TRBD2
V: TRBV4-2
CDR3: CASSPWTSGGDRQYF
DNA: TGTGCCAGCAGCCCCTGGACTAGCGGGGGGGATCGGCAGTACTTC

size: NA
J: TRBJ1-3
D: TRBD1
V: TRBV29-1
CDR3: CSVALTGAGNTIYF
DNA: TGCAGCGTGGCCCTGACAGGGGCTGGAAACACCATATATTTT

size: NA
J: TRBJ2-1
D: TRBD2
V: TRBV6-5
CDR3: CASSYQRGSYNEQFF
DNA: TGTGCCAGCAGTTATCAGCGGGGGTCCTACAATGAGCAGTTCTTC

size: NA
J: TRBJ2-5
D: NA
V: TRBV7-9
CDR3: CASSLAAGMKETQYF
DNA: TGTGCCAGCAGCTTAGCGGCGGGGATGAAGGAGACCCAGTACTTC

size: NA
J: TRBJ1-1
D: NA
V: TRBV12-3/TRBV12-4
CDR3: CASSLGQHTEAFF
DNA: TGTGCCAGCAGTTTAGGACAGCACACTGAAGCTTTCTTT

size: NA
J: TRBJ2-7
D: TRBD2
V: TRBV28
CDR3: CASSFGGIRYEQYF
DNA: TGTGCCAGCAGTTTCGGGGGGATCCGATACGAGCAGTACTTC

size: NA
J: TRBJ1-5
D: NA
V: TRBV2
CDR3: CASHGTGASNQPQHF
DNA: TGTGCCAGCCATGGCACGGGAGCTAGCAATCAGCCCCAGCATTTT

size: NA
J: TRBJ2-3
D: TRBD1
V: TRBV9
CDR3: CASSPRTGGGGDTQYF
DNA: TGTGCCAGCAGCCCCCGGACAGGGGGCGGGGGAGATACGCAGTATTTT

size: NA
J: TRBJ2-2
D: NA
V: TRBV9
CDR3: CASSVALEQENTGELFF
DNA: TGTGCCAGCAGCGTAGCTCTCGAACAGGAGAACACCGGGGAGCTGTTTTTT

size: NA
J: TRBJ1-4
D: NA
V: TRBV27
CDR3: CASSFGGGGKLFF
DNA: TGTGCCAGCAGTTTCGGAGGGGGAGGAAAACTGTTTTTT

size: NA
J: TRBJ2-5
D: NA
V: TRBV7-7
CDR3: CASSYGAGEETQYF
DNA: TGTGCTAGCAGCTATGGGGCTGGAGAAGAGACCCAGTACTTC

size: NA
J: TRBJ1-1
D: NA
V: TRBV2
CDR3: CASRNTGKHEAFF
DNA: TGTGCCAGCAGAAACACAGGGAAACATGAAGCTTTCTTT

size: once
J: TRBJ1-5
D: TRBD1
V: TRBV6-5
CDR3: CASSRDRGSNQPQHF
DNA: TGTGCCAGCAGCCGGGACAGGGGTAGCAATCAGCCCCAGCATTTT

size: NA
J: TRBJ1-1
D: TRBD1
V: TRBV29-1
CDR3: CSVEDRFWGTGRTEAFF
DNA: TGCAGCGTTGAAGATCGATTCTGGGGGACAGGGAGGACTGAAGCTTTCTTT

size: few
J: TRBJ1-1
D: NA
V: TRBV29-1
CDR3: CSVEDRGERGTEAFF
DNA: TGCAGCGTTGAAGACAGGGGTGAAAGAGGGACTGAAGCTTTCTTT

size: NA
J: TRBJ1-2
D: NA
V: TRBV3-1/TRBV3-2
CDR3: CASSQSSLYGYTF
DNA: TGTGCCAGCAGCCAAAGTAGTTTGTATGGCTACACCTTC

size: NA
J: TRBJ1-5
D: TRBD1
V: TRBV5-5
CDR3: CASSSTGVSNQPQHF
DNA: TGTGCCAGCAGCTCGACAGGGGTTAGCAATCAGCCCCAGCATTTT

size: once
J: TRBJ2-3
D: NA
V: TRBV2
CDR3: CASSGEGPSTDTQYF
DNA: TGTGCCAGCAGTGGGGAAGGTCCTAGCACAGATACGCAGTATTTT

size: NA
J: TRBJ2-2
D: NA
V: TRBV7-6
CDR3: CASSSKNSPNTGELFF
DNA: TGTGCCAGCAGCTCCAAAAATTCACCGAACACCGGGGAGCTGTTTTTT

size: NA
J: TRBJ1-2
D: TRBD1
V: TRBV6-1
CDR3: CASSEQGASGYTF
DNA: TGTGCCAGCAGTGAACAGGGGGCAAGTGGCTACACCTTC

size: NA
J: TRBJ2-1
D: NA
V: TRBV19
CDR3: CASGRLLNEQFF
DNA: TGTGCCAGTGGACGTCTCCTCAATGAGCAGTTCTTC

size: NA
J: TRBJ1-1
D: TRBD1
V: TRBV5-1
CDR3: CASSYRDRGTEAFF
DNA: TGCGCCAGCAGTTACCGGGACAGGGGCACTGAAGCTTTCTTT

size: NA
J: TRBJ2-7
D: TRBD1
V: TRBV28
CDR3: CASRPSPGQGYYEQYF
DNA: TGTGCCAGCAGACCTTCCCCGGGACAGGGTTACTACGAGCAGTACTTC

size: NA
J: TRBJ1-1
D: NA
V: TRBV7-9
CDR3: CASSFRRRGDEAFF
DNA: TGTGCCAGCAGCTTCAGACGGCGGGGTGATGAAGCTTTCTTT

size: NA
J: TRBJ2-7
D: NA
V: TRBV28
CDR3: CASTGSYEQYF
DNA: TGTGCCAGTACGGGTTCTTACGAGCAGTACTTC

size: NA
J: TRBJ1-6
D: TRBD1
V: TRBV4-2
CDR3: CASSQTGGMGSYNSPLHF
DNA: TGTGCCAGCAGCCAAACAGGGGGCATGGGGTCCTATAATTCACCCCTCCACTTT

size: NA
J: TRBJ1-3
D: NA
V: TRBV6-1
CDR3: CASSARPLDYGNTIYF
DNA: TGTGCCAGCAGTGCCCGGCCCCTGGATTATGGAAACACCATATATTTT

size: NA
J: TRBJ2-5
D: TRBD1
V: TRBV14
CDR3: CASSQGWTGGKETQYF
DNA: TGTGCCAGCAGCCAAGGGTGGACAGGGGGGAAGGAGACCCAGTACTTC

size: NA
J: TRBJ1-2
D: TRBD1
V: TRBV2
CDR3: CASNRDRGTNYGYTF
DNA: TGTGCCAGCAACCGGGACAGGGGGACTAACTATGGCTACACCTTC

size: once
J: TRBJ1-1
D: NA
V: TRBV7-3
CDR3: CASSFYLDTEAFF
DNA: TGTGCCAGCAGCTTTTATTTGGACACTGAAGCTTTCTTT

size: NA
J: TRBJ2-2
D: TRBD1
V: TRBV5-8
CDR3: CASSPGQGDPGELFF
DNA: TGTGCCAGCAGCCCGGGACAGGGAGACCCCGGGGAGCTGTTTTTT

size: NA
J: TRBJ1-2
D: TRBD1
V: TRBV7-9
CDR3: CASSLGMGQTPHYGYTF
DNA: TGTGCCAGCAGCTTAGGGATGGGACAGACCCCCCACTATGGCTACACCTTC

size: few
J: TRBJ2-3
D: TRBD1
V: TRBV6-4
CDR3: CASSDSDRGGDTQYF
DNA: TGTGCCAGCAGTGACTCGGACAGGGGCGGAGATACGCAGTATTTT

size: NA
J: TRBJ1-3
D: NA
V: TRBV6-1
CDR3: CASSEATVGSGNTIYF
DNA: TGTGCCAGCAGTGAAGCGACAGTGGGCTCTGGAAACACCATATATTTT

size: NA
J: TRBJ2-3
D: NA
V: TRBV9
CDR3: CASSSFPDTQYF
DNA: TGTGCCAGCAGCTCATTCCCAGATACGCAGTATTTT

size: medium-sized
J: TRBJ1-1
D: NA
V: TRBV4-1
CDR3: CASSQAGYPEAFF
DNA: TGCGCCAGCAGCCAAGCAGGGTACCCTGAAGCTTTCTTT

size: NA
J: TRBJ2-1
D: TRBD2
V: TRBV18
CDR3: CASQGLAGRYNEQFF
DNA: TGTGCCAGCCAAGGACTAGCGGGTCGCTACAATGAGCAGTTCTTC

size: NA
J: TRBJ1-3
D: NA
V: TRBV10-3
CDR3: CAIMDGSGNTIYF
DNA: TGTGCCATCATGGATGGGAGCGGAAACACCATATATTTT

size: once
J: TRBJ2-1
D: TRBD2
V: TRBV15
CDR3: CATSRDLTSGGAGQFF
DNA: TGTGCCACCAGCAGAGATCTCACTAGCGGGGGGGCAGGGCAGTTCTTC

size: NA
J: TRBJ2-7
D: NA
V: TRBV11-2
CDR3: CASRPDTSYEQYF
DNA: TGTGCCAGCAGGCCGGACACGTCCTACGAGCAGTACTTC

size: NA
J: TRBJ1-6
D: TRBD1
V: TRBV6-9
CDR3: CDGTGSGMYSSYNSPLHF
DNA: TGTGACGGGACAGGTAGTGGTATGTACAGCTCCTATAATTCACCCCTCCACTTT

size: NA
J: TRBJ2-5
D: NA
V: TRBV24-1
CDR3: CATSVGAFQETQYF
DNA: TGTGCCACCAGTGTTGGGGCATTTCAAGAGACCCAGTACTTC

size: once
J: TRBJ1-2
D: NA
V: TRBV27
CDR3: CASSLSPANYGYTF
DNA: TGTGCCAGCAGTTTGTCCCCAGCTAACTATGGCTACACCTTC

size: NA
J: TRBJ1-4
D: NA
V: TRBV18
CDR3: CASSRATNEKLFF
DNA: TGTGCCAGCTCACGGGCTACTAATGAAAAACTGTTTTTT

size: NA
J: TRBJ2-7
D: NA
V: TRBV4-1
CDR3: CASSQEVHDRALSYEQYF
DNA: TGCGCCAGCAGCCAAGAAGTCCACGATAGGGCCCTTTCCTACGAGCAGTACTTC

size: NA
J: TRBJ2-7
D: NA
V: TRBV10-2
CDR3: CASSESVRGEQYF
DNA: TGCGCCAGCAGTGAGTCGGTACGAGGCGAGCAGTACTTC

size: few
J: TRBJ2-2
D: NA
V: TRBV6-4
CDR3: CASQTGTNTGELFF
DNA: TGTGCCAGCCAGACAGGGACTAACACCGGGGAGCTGTTTTTT

size: NA
J: TRBJ1-5
D: NA
V: TRBV19
CDR3: CAGSTVINQPQHF
DNA: TGTGCCGGGTCGACAGTTATCAATCAGCCCCAGCATTTT

size: NA
J: TRBJ1-3
D: NA
V: TRBV3-1/TRBV3-2
CDR3: CASSPSRGLGNTIYF
DNA: TGTGCCAGCAGCCCCTCGCGGGGTCTGGGAAACACCATATATTTT

size: NA
J: TRBJ1-1
D: NA
V: TRBV18
CDR3: CASSQAMEAEAFF
DNA: TGTGCCAGCTCGCAGGCCATGGAGGCTGAAGCTTTCTTT

size: NA
J: TRBJ2-1
D: NA
V: TRBV29-1
CDR3: CSGGGSYNEQFF
DNA: TGCAGCGGGGGAGGCTCCTACAATGAGCAGTTCTTC